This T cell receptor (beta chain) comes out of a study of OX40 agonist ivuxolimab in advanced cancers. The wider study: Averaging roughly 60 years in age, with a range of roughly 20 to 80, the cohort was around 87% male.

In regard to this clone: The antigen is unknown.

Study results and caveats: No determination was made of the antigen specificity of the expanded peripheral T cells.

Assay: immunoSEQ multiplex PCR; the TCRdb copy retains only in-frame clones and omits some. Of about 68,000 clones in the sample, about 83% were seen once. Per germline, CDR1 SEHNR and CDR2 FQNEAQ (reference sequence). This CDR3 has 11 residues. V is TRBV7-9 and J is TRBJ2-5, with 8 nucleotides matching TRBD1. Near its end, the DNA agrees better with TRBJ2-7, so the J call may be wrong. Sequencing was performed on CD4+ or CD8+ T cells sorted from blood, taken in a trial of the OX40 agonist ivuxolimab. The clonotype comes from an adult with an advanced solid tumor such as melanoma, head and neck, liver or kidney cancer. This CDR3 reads CASGQGGEQYF. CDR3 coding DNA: TGTGCCAGCGGACAGGGCGGCGAGCAGTACTTC.